This TCR beta chain was identified in a study of shared clonotypes between healthy human individuals. V was trimmed by 5 bases and J by 7 bases, leaving 14 bases between them. The CDR3 is 13 amino acids. The germline V gene has CDR1 WSHSY and CDR2 SAAADI. Sequencing was performed with immunoSEQ multiplex PCR; in TCRdb, only in-frame clones are kept and a portion is missing. The sample holds roughly 760,000 clones, approximately 79% seen once. V usage is TRBV10-2 and J usage is TRBJ1-1; no clear D. Sequencing was performed on memory CD4+ T cells sorted from blood. The subset is: CD45RA-negative fraction. This sequence originates from a woman in her 30s in good health. The CDR3 DNA is TGCGCCAGCAGTCTAGCCTCTTACAGTGAAGCTTTCTTT. This codes for CASSLASYSEAFF.